This T cell receptor (beta chain) was identified during a study of a mutant IDH1 vaccine in newly diagnosed glioma. As for the study in general: In some groups vaccination began 4-6 weeks post-radiotherapy; others received it with temozolomide. V12 took place at week 35, and V13 at week 47.

Remarks on this clone: Its specificity is unknown.

Some clones are missing from TCRdb's copy, which holds only in-frame ones; the method was immunoSEQ multiplex PCR. The table includes just over 60,000 clones, around 83% detected once. This sample's time point: week 47, end of study. Doses of 300 ug of mutant IDH1 20-mer peptide were given with topical imiquimod. CDR1 and CDR2 from the germline V gene are SGHVS and FNYEAQ. The V gene end was trimmed by 8 bases and the J gene end by 5 bases; junction bases not matched to a gene: 5. The CDR3 totals 13 residues. The V and J genes are TRBV7-6 and TRBJ2-7; 11 bases align to TRBD1. The sequence derives from a man aged 25 to 40 with glioma. The sequenced sample was PBMCs, obtained from a glioma patient whose treatment included an IDH1 peptide vaccine. CDR3 DNA sequence: TGTGCCAGCGGCCGGACAGGGGGCAACGAGCAGTACTTC. Its translation is CASGRTGGNEQYF.